This T cell receptor (beta chain) was recorded in a study of blood T cells in healthy people across ages (dated by TCRdb to 2014 to 2015). Some background on the complete study: In model experiments, roughly one uniquely barcoded TCR beta cDNA molecule per two T cells was captured by template switching. Using deep sequencing normalized with unique cDNA molecular identifiers, the study measured how TCR beta repertoire diversity changes with age. Donors were grouped into four age groups: young (average roughly 15 years), middle-aged (around 39), aged (about 59) and long-lived (approximately 82). To avoid experimental bias, donors of different ages were randomly spread across the sequencing lanes. Using the same blood draw, the study looked at two additional independent replicas of 1 million unique cDNA reads for two donors, one aged 18 to 30 and the other aged 80 or older. Results and caveats for the whole study, not just this receptor: Total diversity estimates from one million sequenced T cells were considered lower bounds and underestimates. Compared with the aged group, more naive CD4+ T cells, fewer expanded clones and increased TCR diversity were shown by the long-lived group, suggesting age selection. Observed TCR beta diversity per million T cells fell roughly linearly with age, and a significant reduction was already apparent by age around 40. Because profiling used bulk unsorted PBMCs, naive and antigen-experienced compartments could not be compared conclusively. The percentage of naive T cells measured by flow cytometry correlated strongly with observed TCR beta diversity. Because donor CMV infection status was unknown, age-related changes in expanded clonotypes were potentially confounded.

Libraries were made using 5' RACE. Sequencing was carried out with an Illumina HiSeq 2500. A second PCR of about 6 to 12 cycles was run with a J-beta primer mix and a sample-barcoded 5' primer. A unique molecular identifier was introduced onto each TCR beta cDNA molecule by a template-switch 5' adaptor carrying 12 random nucleotides. Each sample yielded at least 2.5 million CDR3-containing paired-end reads. First-strand cDNA synthesis was performed from all RNA using the Mint cDNA synthesis kit, with priming by a TRBC-specific oligonucleotide. After uracil-DNA glycosylase treatment, a first 18-cycle PCR used universal primers M1SS and BC2_uni_R on all cDNA. Per the authors' processing: Each sample was normalized by randomly selecting 1 million high-quality reads, each carrying a distinct molecular identifier. Reads with shared molecular identifiers were discarded instead of being binned into consensus sequences. MiTCR, run with a Q25 quality threshold and the strictest error-elimination algorithm, handled CDR3 identification, clonotype clustering and error correction. A nonparametric unseen species model with Euler transformation was used to estimate lower-bound total TCR beta diversity. TCRdb reprocessed the public reads (quality trimming at Q25 with fastp, clone calling with MiXCR) and kept in-frame beta chains. Identical CDR3 protein sequences are pooled into one entry, listed with their most common genes and DNA. V and J calls and clone size were set by TCRdb, not the authors. In this sample the table shows about 640,000 distinct CDR3 sequences, roughly 50% of which occur a single time. The ten largest clones capture around 37% of the sample.

This clonotype was detected ten times or more. This clone's antigen is unknown. No qualities accompany the bases; no much larger clone lies one base away. The roughly 38 donors, aged 6 to 90 years, were systemically healthy Caucasian individuals from Russia. Roughly 9 milliliters of peripheral blood were drawn from each donor into EDTA-treated Vacutainer tubes. Ficoll-Paque density-gradient centrifugation was used to isolate PBMCs, with at least 6.5 million per sample. Trizol reagent was used to extract total RNA from the PBMCs, yielding at least 6 micrograms per sample. The percentages of naive CD45RAhigh/CD27high T cells were determined by flow cytometry on a PBMC aliquot from every donor. The receptor's source is a man aged 60 to 75 in good health. The sample comprised blood.

The sequenced DNA: TGTGCCAGCAGCGTAGTTCCTACTAGCGACGGGGGGGGCAAACCGACCCAGTACTTC. This yields the protein CASSVVPTSDGGGKPTQYF. Rearrangement joined TRBV9 to TRBJ2-5; 8 of the junction bases match TRBD2. Reading the germline V gene gives CDR1 SGDLS and CDR2 YYNGEE. V trim: 0 bases; J trim: 7 bases; unmatched bases: 20. The CDR3 measures 19 amino acids from cysteine to phenylalanine. Only the CDR3 part of the read is kept: 57 bases, read in frame from the first base.